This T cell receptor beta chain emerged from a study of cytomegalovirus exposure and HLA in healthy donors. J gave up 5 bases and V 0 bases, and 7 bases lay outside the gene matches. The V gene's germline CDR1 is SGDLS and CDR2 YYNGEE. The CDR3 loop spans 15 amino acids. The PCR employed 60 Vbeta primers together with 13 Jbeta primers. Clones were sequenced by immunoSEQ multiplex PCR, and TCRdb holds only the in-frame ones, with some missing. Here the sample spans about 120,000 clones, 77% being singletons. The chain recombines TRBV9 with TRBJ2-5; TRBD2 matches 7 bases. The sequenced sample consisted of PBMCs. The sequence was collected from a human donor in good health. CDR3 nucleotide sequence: TGTGCCAGCAGCGTAGGTAACCCCGGGGGGGAGACCCAGTACTTC. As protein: CASSVGNPGGETQYF. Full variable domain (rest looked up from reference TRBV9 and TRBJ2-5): DSGVTQTPKHLITATGQRVTLRCSPRSGDLSVYWYQQSLDQGLQFLIQYYNGEERAKGNILERFSAQQFPDLHSELNLSSLELGDSALYFCASSVGNPGGETQYFGPGTRLLVL.